Following are 23 T cell receptor beta chains from one sample sequenced in a study of T cell responses to AZD1222 COVID-19 vaccine. Sequenced by immunoSEQ multiplex PCR; TCRdb stores in-frame clones only, minus some. Here the sample spans roughly 120,000 clones, 75% to 90% being singletons. Sequencing was performed on peripheral blood, taken on day 0 of AZD1222 vaccination. All receptors derive from an adult in good health.

Only one count was recorded for this clone. The V and J genes are TRBV14 and TRBJ1-2; 7 bases align to TRBD1. The trim removed 4 bases at V and 0 bases at J, leaving 2 bases unmatched. The CDR3 consists of 14 residues. Looked up from germline, CDR1 is SGHDN and CDR2 is FVKESK. CDR3 sequence reads: CASSPGQANYGYTF. The CDR3 DNA sequence: TGTGCCAGCAGCCCCGGACAGGCTAACTATGGCTACACCTTC. Using reference TRBV14 and TRBJ1-2 for the parts outside the CDR3, the full variable domain is EAGVTQFPSHSVIEKGQTVTLRCDPISGHDNLYWYRRVMGKEIKFLLHFVKESKQDESGMPNNRFLAERTGGTYSTLKVQPAELEDSGVYFCASSPGQANYGYTFGSGTRLTVV.

This chain links TRBV19 with TRBJ1-1; D is uncertain. Trimming left V 5 bases short and J 1 base short, with 8 bases between. Germline V gene lookup returns CDR1 LNHDA and CDR2 SQIVND (reference sequence). This CDR3 has 13 amino acids. CDR3 in DNA: TGTGCCAGTAGTTTCCGGGGGAACACTGAAGCTTTCTTT. It codes for CASSFRGNTEAFF. The entire variable domain, with the rest obtained from reference TRBV19 and TRBJ1-1, is as follows: DGGITQSPKYLFRKEGQNVTLSCEQNLNHDAMYWYRQDPGQGLRLIYYSQIVNDFQKGDIAEGYSVSREKKESFPLTVTSAQKNPTAFYLCASSFRGNTEAFFGQGTRLTVV.

The rearrangement uses TRBV11-3 and TRBJ1-1; D remains ambiguous. CDR3 length equals 15 residues. Looked up from germline, CDR1 is SGHNT and CDR2 is YENEEA. V dropped 5 bases and J dropped 0 bases, with 13 bases sitting between them. CDR3 nucleotides: TGTGCCAGCAGCCAGAGTGAATCGGTGAACACTGAAGCTTTCTTT. This gives the protein CASSQSESVNTEAFF. The full variable domain, its missing parts supplied by reference TRBV11-3 and TRBJ1-1, is EAGVVQSPRYKIIEKKQPVAFWCNPISGHNTLYWYLQNLGQGPELLIRYENEEAVDDSQLPKDRFSAERLKGVDSTLKIQPAELGDSAVYLCASSQSESVNTEAFFGQGTRLTVV.

V is TRBV3-1 (or the pseudogene TRBV3-2) and J is TRBJ1-3, with a weak D call TRBD1 (5 bases). CDR3 length: 14 residues. Germline assignment: CDR1 LGHDT and CDR2 YNNKEL (reference sequence). The V end lost 3 bases, the J end lost 6 bases, and 12 bases lay between the germline ends. CDR3 amino acids: CASSHLGGINTIYF. Written as DNA, the CDR3 is TGTGCCAGCAGCCACCTGGGGGGAATAAACACCATATATTTT.

This clone was counted a few times. The V call is TRBV2, the J call TRBJ1-3; D is uncertain. Germline V gene data show CDR1 as SNHLY and CDR2 as FYNNEI. Trimming left V 4 bases short and J 1 base short, with 14 bases between. This CDR3 comprises 16 residues. As DNA, the CDR3 is TGTGCCAGCAGTGTTTTGGCTCGGAGTTCTGGAAACACCATATATTTT. Encoded protein: CASSVLARSSGNTIYF.

The chain links TRBV29-1 to TRBJ2-3; a weak D match, TRBD2 (5 bases). Germline CDR1 reads SQVTM; CDR2 reads ANQGSEA. The CDR3 runs 10 residues. V lost 6 bases, J lost 4 bases, and 5 bases lay in between. CDR3 in amino acids: CSVGADTQYF. The CDR3 DNA reads TGCAGCGTCGGGGCAGATACGCAGTATTTT.

This rearrangement joins TRBV5-8 to TRBJ2-5; TRBD1 aligns across 7 bases. The germline V gene has CDR1 SGHTS and CDR2 YDEGEE. This CDR3 is built from 14 residues. J gave up 6 bases and V 0 bases, and 5 bases lay outside the gene matches. The CDR3 region is CASSLVAGGKTQYF. The CDR3 region has the DNA TGTGCCAGCAGCTTGGTAGCAGGGGGAAAGACCCAGTACTTC.

This clone occurred once. The rearrangement uses TRBV7-3 and TRBJ1-2, with 8 nucleotides matching TRBD1. Germline V gene sequence: CDR1 SGHTA, CDR2 FQGTGA. This CDR3 spans 16 amino acids. With V trimmed by 0 bases and J by 4 bases, 7 bases remained unmatched. CDR3 sequence (DNA): TGTGCCAGCAGCTTAACGATAACAGGGGGGACCTATGGCTACACCTTC. This encodes CASSLTITGGTYGYTF.

V gene TRBV29-1 combines with J gene TRBJ2-3; D not resolved. This CDR3 is built from 14 residues. V was pared by 2 bases and J by 3 bases, with 12 bases between. Germline V gives CDR1 SQVTM, CDR2 ANQGSEA. The CDR3 DNA reads TGCAGCGTTGAACTGTTTTCCGGGACAGATACGCAGTATTTT. Amino acid sequence: CSVELFSGTDTQYF.

CDR3 residues: CSVVRGQGSYNEQFF. CDR3 in DNA: TGCAGCGTTGTTAGGGGGCAGGGCTCCTACAATGAGCAGTTCTTC. The chain uses TRBV29-1 and TRBJ2-1; 7 bases map to TRBD1. J gave up 0 bases and V 4 bases, and 6 bases lay outside the gene matches. Germline CDR1 reads SQVTM; CDR2 reads ANQGSEA. There are 15 residues in the CDR3.

The chain has TRBV7-3 and TRBJ2-7, with D maybe TRBD1 (5 bases). The V end was cut by 0 bases, the J end by 2 bases, with 14 bases between. Germline-derived CDR1 and CDR2 are SGHTA and FQGTGA. This CDR3 is 16 amino acids long. The CDR3 is CASSLTRQFGAYEQYF. In nucleotides, the CDR3 is TGTGCCAGCAGCTTAACGCGACAGTTTGGGGCCTACGAGCAGTACTTC.

The genes are TRBV10-2 and TRBJ1-6; possible D gene TRBD1, 5 bases. With 3 bases removed from V and 4 bases from J, the gap between germline ends came to 10 bases. CDR1 WSHSY and CDR2 SAAADI come from the germline V gene. The CDR3 totals 15 residues. CDR3 sequence (DNA): TGCGCCAGCAGTGAAGCAGGGTCTTATAATTCACCCCTCCACTTT. Its protein is CASSEAGSYNSPLHF.

The gene calls are TRBV4-3 and TRBJ2-1, with D possibly matching TRBD1 (5 bases). This CDR3 spans 15 amino acids. Looked up from germline, CDR1 is LGHNA and CDR2 is YSLEER. Trimming shortened V by 1 base and J by 3 bases, and 10 bases separated the two germline ends. CDR3 protein: CASSQGTGFYNEQFF. Written as DNA, the CDR3 is TGCGCCAGCAGCCAAGGCACAGGATTCTACAATGAGCAGTTCTTC.

The CDR3 region is CASSWGGQGYLDGYTF. In DNA form, the CDR3 reads TGTGCCAGCAGCTGGGGGGGACAGGGGTATTTAGACGGCTACACCTTC. This chain uses TRBV5-4 with TRBJ1-2, with TRBD1 identical over 10 bases. The CDR3 loop spans 16 amino acids. J gave up 8 bases and V 3 bases, and 13 bases lay outside the gene matches. Germline V gene data show CDR1 as SGHNT and CDR2 as YYREEE (reference sequence). The whole variable domain, remainder taken from reference TRBV5-4 and TRBJ1-2, is ETGVTQSPTHLIKTRGQQVTLRCSSQSGHNTVSWYQQALGQGPQFIFQYYREEENGRGNFPPRFSGLQFPNYSSELNVNALELDDSALYLCASSWGGQGYLDGYTFGSGTRLTVV.

The V and J genes are TRBV6-2 or TRBV6-3 and TRBJ2-5; either TRBD1 or TRBD2 may supply D (5 bases each). The germline gives CDR1 MNHEY, CDR2 SVGEGT. Trimming pared 2 bases from V and 6 bases from J, leaving 10 bases between. This CDR3 has 13 amino acids. The CDR3 DNA is TGTGCCAGCAGTTACGCTAGGGGACAGACCCAGTACTTC. This sequence encodes CASSYARGQTQYF.

The chain is built from TRBV9 and TRBJ2-1; 7 positions match TRBD2. Germline CDR1 SGDLS, CDR2 YYNGEE. Unmatched junction bases numbered 6, after V lost 0 bases and J lost 9 bases. The CDR3 covers 14 residues. CDR3 nucleotide sequence: TGTGCCAGCAGCGTAGCTGGGGTAGCGGGTGAGCAGTTCTTC. This encodes CASSVAGVAGEQFF.

As DNA, the CDR3 is TGTGCCAGCAGCTCGGAAGGGAATAGCAATCAGCCCCAGCATTTT. Its protein is CASSSEGNSNQPQHF. The V gene is TRBV7-2, the J gene TRBJ1-5, with unresolved D. The CDR3 is made up of 15 amino acids. Deletions cut 4 bases from V and 0 bases from J, with 10 bases between. Germline V gives CDR1 SGHTA, CDR2 FQGNSA.

The genes are TRBV14 and TRBJ1-1, with TRBD1 as a possible D gene (5 bases). Trimming cost V 2 bases and J 7 bases, with 11 bases left between them. The CDR3 spans 13 residues. CDR1 is SGHDN and CDR2 is FVKESK in the germline V gene. CDR3: CASSQRLGGEAFF. DNA for the CDR3: TGTGCCAGCAGCCAAAGGCTGGGGGGTGAAGCTTTCTTT.

This clone was recorded once. V and J are TRBV9 and TRBJ2-5, with 9 bases aligning to TRBD1. Germline-derived CDR1 and CDR2 are SGDLS and YYNGEE. CDR3 length: 15 residues. V shed 0 bases, J shed 6 bases, and the junction held 6 bases outside the gene matches. DNA of the CDR3: TGTGCCAGCAGCGTAGCGGGACAGGGAGACAAGACCCAGTACTTC. Its protein is CASSVAGQGDKTQYF.

The rearrangement joins TRBV5-1 to TRBJ2-1; no clear D gene. CDR1 and CDR2 (germline): SGHRS, YFSETQ. V shed 4 bases and J shed 1 base, with 9 bases lying between them. The CDR3 runs 14 residues. The CDR3 DNA reads as TGCGCCAGCAGCCCAGGAACTTCCTACAATGAGCAGTTCTTC. Translated: CASSPGTSYNEQFF.

The CDR3 nucleotides read TGCGCCAGCAGCCGCTTTTCGGGACTAGCGGGGGGAGAGACCCAGTACTTC. Protein: CASSRFSGLAGGETQYF. The chain links TRBV4-1 to TRBJ2-5; TRBD2 matches 15 bases. The CDR3 length is 17 residues. With 4 bases clipped from V and 4 bases from J, the junction kept 7 bases outside the gene matches. CDR1 and CDR2 from the germline V gene are MGHRA and YSYEKL.

This clone appeared once. The rearrangement joins TRBV5-4 to TRBJ2-7; no clear D. V lost 0 bases to trimming and J lost 2 bases, with 9 bases between them. The CDR3 length is 14 residues. CDR1 is SGHNT, CDR2 YYREEE, per germline (reference sequence). The CDR3, as DNA: TGTGCCAGCAGCTTGGAAGGACGGGCCTACGAGCAGTACTTC. Its translation is CASSLEGRAYEQYF.

CDR3 in DNA: TGCGCCAGCAGCTTGGCAGGGGAGATCTACGAGCAGTACTTC. Amino acids: CASSLAGEIYEQYF. The chain combines TRBV5-1 with TRBJ2-7, with a possible D match to TRBD1 (6 bases). The V end lost 0 bases, the J end lost 3 bases, and 10 bases lay between the germline ends. Germline V gene lookup returns CDR1 SGHRS and CDR2 YFSETQ. There are 14 residues in the CDR3.